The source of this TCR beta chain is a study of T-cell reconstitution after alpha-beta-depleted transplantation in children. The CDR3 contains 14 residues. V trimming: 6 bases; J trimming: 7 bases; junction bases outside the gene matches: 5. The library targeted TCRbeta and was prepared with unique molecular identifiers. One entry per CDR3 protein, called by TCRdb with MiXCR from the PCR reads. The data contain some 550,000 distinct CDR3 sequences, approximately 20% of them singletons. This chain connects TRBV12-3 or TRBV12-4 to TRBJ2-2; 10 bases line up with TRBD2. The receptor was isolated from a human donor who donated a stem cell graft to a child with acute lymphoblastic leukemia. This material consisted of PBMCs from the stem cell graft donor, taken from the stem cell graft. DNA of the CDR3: TGTGCCAGCAGGCTAGCGGGAGTGAGCGGGGAGCTGTTTTTT. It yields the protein CASRLAGVSGELFF.